What follows is one T cell receptor (beta chain) and its context. The target antigen is unknown. The data derive from a study of T cell responses to AZD1222 COVID-19 vaccine. Study findings and constraints: Nearly half of spike-specific TCRs reportedly target variant regions that are unmutated in the B.1.351 and B.1.1.7 variants. Clonal diversity was possibly underestimated, and the donors were mostly white British, with more females.

Sequenced by immunoSEQ multiplex PCR; TCRdb stores in-frame clones only, minus some. The data hold 130,000 to 150,000 clones, with 85% to 95% observed a single time. Trimming left V 0 bases short and J 3 bases short, with 8 bases between. The CDR3 spans 15 residues. Germline V gene data show CDR1 as LGHNA and CDR2 as YNFKEQ. The specimen was peripheral blood, collected after recovery from COVID-19. The chain recombines TRBV4-2 with TRBJ1-4; D is uncertain. This receptor was taken from an adult who had recovered from COVID-19. This CDR3 is CASSQDKSSNEKLFF. DNA of the CDR3: TGTGCCAGCAGCCAAGATAAGAGCTCTAATGAAAAACTGTTTTTT.